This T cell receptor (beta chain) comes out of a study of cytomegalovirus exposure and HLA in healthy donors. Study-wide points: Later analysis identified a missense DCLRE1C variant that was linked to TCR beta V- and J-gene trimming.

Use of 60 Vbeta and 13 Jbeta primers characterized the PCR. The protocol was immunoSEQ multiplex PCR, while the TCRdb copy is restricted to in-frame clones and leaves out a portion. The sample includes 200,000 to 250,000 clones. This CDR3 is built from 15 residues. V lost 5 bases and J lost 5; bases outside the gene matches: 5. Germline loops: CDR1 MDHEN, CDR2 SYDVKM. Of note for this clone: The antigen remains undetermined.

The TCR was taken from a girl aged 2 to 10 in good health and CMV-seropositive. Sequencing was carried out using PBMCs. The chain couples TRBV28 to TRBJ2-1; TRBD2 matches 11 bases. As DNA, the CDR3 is TGTGCCAGCAGTGTGGGACTAGCGGAAAACAATGAGCAGTTCTTC. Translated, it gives CASSVGLAENNEQFF.